The 5 T cell receptor beta chains below all came from one sample that was sequenced in a study of blood T cell repertoires in COVID-19 (dated by TCRdb to 2019 to 2021). The method behind the library was the immunoSEQ multiplex PCR assay. The table comes from immuneACCESS by way of TCRdb, which keeps in-frame sequences with V and J called. Part of the clones is missing from these tables; in studies checked, under half for an unresolved V gene and the rest for unknown reasons. The table for this sample lists roughly 160,000 clones; 75% to 85% of them were counted only once. The biggest ten clones account for around 3.2% of the sample. What was sequenced was PBMCs or T cells enriched from blood (not recorded which). The receptors shown here come from a woman in her fifties or sixties who had recovered from COVID-19.

V usage is TRBV21-1 and J usage is TRBJ1-3; TRBD1, as called in the table, went unchecked against the DNA. TRBV21-1 has pseudogene status. CDR3 length equals 14 residues. The chain's CDR3 is CASSTRGPGNTIYF. Here the CDR3 DNA reads TGTGCCAGCAGCACCAGGGGGCCTGGAAACACCATATATTTT.

The sample holds a few counts of this clone. The chain recombines TRBV2 with TRBJ1-5; TRBD1 matches at 8 bases. J lost 1 base, V lost 8 bases, and 1 base had no gene match. This CDR3 region has 13 residues. Germline V gene data show CDR1 as SNHLY and CDR2 as FYNNEI. Written as DNA, the CDR3 is TGTGCCAGCTGGACAGGGAGCAATCAGCCCCAGCATTTT. As protein: CASWTGSNQPQHF. The full variable domain, its missing parts supplied by reference TRBV2 and TRBJ1-5, is EPEVTQTPSHQVTQMGQEVILRCVPISNHLYFYWYRQILGQKVEFLVSFYNNEISEKSEIFDDQFSVERPDGSNFTLKIRSTKLEDSAMYFCASWTGSNQPQHFGDGTRLSIL.

This chain connects TRBV6-6 to TRBJ1-6; D is possibly TRBD1 (5 bases). This CDR3 spans 13 amino acids. V shed 0 bases and J shed 14 bases, with 11 bases lying between them. Germline assignment: CDR1 MNHNY and CDR2 SVGAGI (reference sequence). The CDR3 reads CASSYSKGSALHF. Written as DNA, the CDR3 is TGTGCCAGCAGTTACTCGAAGGGGTCAGCCCTCCACTTT.

The chain joins TRBV18 to TRBJ2-1; 8 bases match TRBD2. V gave up 6 bases and J gave up 4 bases; unmatched junction bases: 14. CDR1 is KGHSH, CDR2 LQKENI, per germline. The CDR3 length is 17 residues. CDR3 sequence (DNA): TGTGCCAGCTCGACCGTCCCGGGAGGGACAATGTACAATGAGCAGTTCTTC. The encoded protein is CASSTVPGGTMYNEQFF.

This chain joins TRBV18 and TRBJ2-2, with 7 bases fitting TRBD1. Germline loops: CDR1 KGHSH, CDR2 LQKENI. The CDR3 is 15 amino acids. Germline trimming cut 3 bases from V and 1 base from J; bases unmatched to any gene: 2. The CDR3 sequence is CASSPRTGNTGELFF. As DNA, the CDR3 is TGTGCCAGCTCACCGCGGACAGGGAACACCGGGGAGCTGTTTTTT. Full variable domain (outside the CDR3, taken from reference TRBV18 and TRBJ2-2): NAGVMQNPRHLVRRRGQEARLRCSPMKGHSHVYWYRQLPEEGLKFMVYLQKENIIDESGMPKERFSAEFPKEGPSILRIQQVVRGDSAAYFCASSPRTGNTGELFFGEGSRLTVL.